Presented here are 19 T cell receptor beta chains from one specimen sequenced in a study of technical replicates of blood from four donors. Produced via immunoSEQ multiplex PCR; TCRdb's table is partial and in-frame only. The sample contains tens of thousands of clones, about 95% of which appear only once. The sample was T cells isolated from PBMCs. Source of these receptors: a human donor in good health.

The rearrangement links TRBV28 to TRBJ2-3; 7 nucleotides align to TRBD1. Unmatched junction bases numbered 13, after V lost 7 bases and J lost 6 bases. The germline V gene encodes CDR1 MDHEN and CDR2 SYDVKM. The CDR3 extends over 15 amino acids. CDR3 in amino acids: CASKSGAQGEDTQYF. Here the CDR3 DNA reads TGTGCCAGCAAATCAGGAGCCCAGGGGGAGGATACGCAGTATTTT.

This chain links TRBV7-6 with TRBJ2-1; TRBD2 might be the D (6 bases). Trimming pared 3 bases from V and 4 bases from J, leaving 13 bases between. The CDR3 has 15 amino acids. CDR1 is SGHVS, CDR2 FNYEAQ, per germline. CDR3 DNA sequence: TGTGCCAGCAGCTTCTCCCGGGACTTATACAATGAGCAGTTCTTC. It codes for CASSFSRDLYNEQFF.

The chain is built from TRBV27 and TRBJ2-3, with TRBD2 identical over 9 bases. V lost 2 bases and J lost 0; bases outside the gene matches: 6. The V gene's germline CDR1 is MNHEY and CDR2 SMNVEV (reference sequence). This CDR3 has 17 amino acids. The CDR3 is CASSLDSGGISTDTQYF. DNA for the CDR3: TGTGCCAGCAGTTTAGATAGCGGGGGAATCAGCACAGATACGCAGTATTTT.

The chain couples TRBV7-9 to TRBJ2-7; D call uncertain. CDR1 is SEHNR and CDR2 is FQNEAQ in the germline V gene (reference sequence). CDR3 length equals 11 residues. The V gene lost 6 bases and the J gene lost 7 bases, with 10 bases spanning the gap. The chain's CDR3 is CASRQNVEQYF. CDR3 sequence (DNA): TGTGCCAGCAGACAAAACGTAGAGCAGTACTTC.

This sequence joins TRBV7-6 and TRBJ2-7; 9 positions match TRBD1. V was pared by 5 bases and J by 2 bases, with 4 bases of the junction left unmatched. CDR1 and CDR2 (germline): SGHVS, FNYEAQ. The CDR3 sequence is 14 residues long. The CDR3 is CASSAGTGPYEQYF. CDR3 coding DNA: TGTGCCAGCAGCGCCGGGACAGGGCCCTACGAGCAGTACTTC.

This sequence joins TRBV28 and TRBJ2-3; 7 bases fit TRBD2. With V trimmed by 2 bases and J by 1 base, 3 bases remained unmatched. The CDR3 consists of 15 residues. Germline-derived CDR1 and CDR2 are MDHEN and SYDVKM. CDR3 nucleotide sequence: TGTGCCAGCAGTTTACCCCTAGCGGGCACAGATACGCAGTATTTT. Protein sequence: CASSLPLAGTDTQYF.

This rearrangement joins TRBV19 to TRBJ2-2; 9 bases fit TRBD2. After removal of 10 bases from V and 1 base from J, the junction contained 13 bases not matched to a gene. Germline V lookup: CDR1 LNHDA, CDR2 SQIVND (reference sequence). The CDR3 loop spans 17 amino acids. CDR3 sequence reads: CATSRRREGWNTGELFF. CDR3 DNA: TGTGCCACCTCCCGGCGGCGGGAGGGATGGAACACCGGGGAGCTGTTTTTT. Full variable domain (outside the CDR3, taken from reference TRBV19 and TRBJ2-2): DGGITQSPKYLFRKEGQNVTLSCEQNLNHDAMYWYRQDPGQGLRLIYYSQIVNDFQKGDIAEGYSVSREKKESFPLTVTSAQKNPTAFYLCATSRRREGWNTGELFFGEGSRLTVL.

CDR3 amino acids: CASQGGMNTEAFF. The CDR3 DNA follows: TGCGCCAGCCAGGGAGGGATGAACACTGAAGCTTTCTTT. The chain employs TRBV10-2 and TRBJ1-1, with a weak D call TRBD1 (5 bases). Germline CDR1 WSHSY, CDR2 SAAADI. V was clipped by 8 bases and J by 0 bases, with 10 bases between them. The CDR3 spans 13 residues.

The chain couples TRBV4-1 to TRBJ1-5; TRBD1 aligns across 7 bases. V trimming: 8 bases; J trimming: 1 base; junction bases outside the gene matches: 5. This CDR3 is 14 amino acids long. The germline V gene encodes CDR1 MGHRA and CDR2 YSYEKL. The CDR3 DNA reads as TGCGCCAGCGGAGACAGGGTAAGCAATCAGCCCCAGCATTTT. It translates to CASGDRVSNQPQHF.

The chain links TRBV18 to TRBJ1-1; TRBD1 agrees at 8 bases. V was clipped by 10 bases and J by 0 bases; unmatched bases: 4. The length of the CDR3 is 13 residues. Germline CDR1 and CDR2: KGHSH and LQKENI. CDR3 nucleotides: TGTGCCAACACAGGGGGGCTGAACACTGAAGCTTTCTTT. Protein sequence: CANTGGLNTEAFF.

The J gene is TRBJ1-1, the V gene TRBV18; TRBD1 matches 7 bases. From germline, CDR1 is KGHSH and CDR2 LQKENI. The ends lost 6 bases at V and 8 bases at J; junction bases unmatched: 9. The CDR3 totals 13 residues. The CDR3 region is CASSLNRGQEAFF. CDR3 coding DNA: TGTGCCAGCTCTTTGAACAGGGGACAGGAAGCTTTCTTT.

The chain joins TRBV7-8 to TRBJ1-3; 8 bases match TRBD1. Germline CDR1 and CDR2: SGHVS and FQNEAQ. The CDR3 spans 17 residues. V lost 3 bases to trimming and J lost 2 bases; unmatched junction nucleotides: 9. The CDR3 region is CASSLEPGGFAGNTIYF. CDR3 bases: TGTGCCAGCAGCTTGGAGCCAGGGGGCTTCGCTGGAAACACCATATATTTT. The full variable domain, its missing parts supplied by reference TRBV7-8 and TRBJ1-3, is GAGVSQSPRYKVAKRGQDVALRCDPISGHVSLFWYQQALGQGPEFLTYFQNEAQLDKSGLPSDRFFAERPEGSVSTLKIQRTQQEDSAVYLCASSLEPGGFAGNTIYFGEGSWLTVV.

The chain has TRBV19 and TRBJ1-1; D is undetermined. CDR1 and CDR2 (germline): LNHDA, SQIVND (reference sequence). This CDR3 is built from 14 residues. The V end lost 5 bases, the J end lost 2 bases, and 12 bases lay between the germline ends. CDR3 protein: CASSPLTTNTEAFF. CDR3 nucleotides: TGTGCCAGTAGTCCCCTGACAACCAACACTGAAGCTTTCTTT.

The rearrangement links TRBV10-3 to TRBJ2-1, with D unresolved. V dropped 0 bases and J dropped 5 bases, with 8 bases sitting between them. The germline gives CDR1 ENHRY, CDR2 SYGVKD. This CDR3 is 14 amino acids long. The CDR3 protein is CAISESRSHNEQFF. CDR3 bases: TGTGCCATCAGTGAGTCGAGGAGTCACAATGAGCAGTTCTTC.

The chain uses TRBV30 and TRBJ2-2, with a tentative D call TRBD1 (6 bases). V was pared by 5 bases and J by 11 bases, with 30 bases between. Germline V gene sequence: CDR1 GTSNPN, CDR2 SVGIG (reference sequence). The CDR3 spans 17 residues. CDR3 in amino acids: CAWDTTLGGRPDGELFF. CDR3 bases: TGTGCCTGGGATACCACCCTAGGGGGACGTCCCGACGGCGAGCTGTTTTTT.

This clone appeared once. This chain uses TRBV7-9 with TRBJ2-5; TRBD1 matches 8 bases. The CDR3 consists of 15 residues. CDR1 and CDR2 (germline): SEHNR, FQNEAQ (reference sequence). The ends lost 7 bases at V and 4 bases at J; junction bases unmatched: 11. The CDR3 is CASTEPGQGGETQYF. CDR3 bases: TGTGCCAGCACCGAACCAGGACAGGGAGGAGAGACCCAGTACTTC.

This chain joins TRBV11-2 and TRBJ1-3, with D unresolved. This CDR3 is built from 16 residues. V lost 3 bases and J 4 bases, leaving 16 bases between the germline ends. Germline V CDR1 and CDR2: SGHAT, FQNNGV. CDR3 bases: TGTGCCAGCAGCTTGTCAGGAAGCCCTAGCGGAAACACCATATATTTT. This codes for CASSLSGSPSGNTIYF. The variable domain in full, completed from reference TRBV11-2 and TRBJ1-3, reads EAGVAQSPRYKIIEKRQSVAFWCNPISGHATLYWYQQILGQGPKLLIQFQNNGVVDDSQLPKDRFSAERLKGVDSTLKIQPAKLEDSAVYLCASSLSGSPSGNTIYFGEGSWLTVV.

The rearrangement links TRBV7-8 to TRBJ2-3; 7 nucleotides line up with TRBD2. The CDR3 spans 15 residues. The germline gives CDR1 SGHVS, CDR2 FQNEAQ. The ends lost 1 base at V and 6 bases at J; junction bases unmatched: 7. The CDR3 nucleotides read TGTGCCAGCAGCTTAGGACTAGCCCGAGGGGATACGCAGTATTTT. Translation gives CASSLGLARGDTQYF.

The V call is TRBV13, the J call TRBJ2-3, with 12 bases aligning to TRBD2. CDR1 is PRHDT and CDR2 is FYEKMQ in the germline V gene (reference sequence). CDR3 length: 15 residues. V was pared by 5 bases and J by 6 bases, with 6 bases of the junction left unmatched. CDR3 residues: CASSPSGRALDTQYF. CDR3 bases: TGTGCCAGCAGCCCTAGCGGGAGGGCCCTCGATACGCAGTATTTT.